The subject of this entry is one TCR beta chain. What it recognizes is unknown. This sample is drawn from a study of post-analysis software for immune sequencing data. Overall study: Relapsing-remitting, secondary progressive and progressive-relapsing forms of multiple sclerosis all featured among disease courses. Broader study findings: Elevated frequency relative to controls characterized roughly five TRBV segments in patients, TRBV5-6, TRBV5-1 and TRBV20-1 among them. Same-batch samples co-clustered strongly by F measure. People with multiple sclerosis had a significantly lower normalized Chao1 diversity than controls did.

The authors incorporated unique molecular identifiers into the TCR beta cDNA libraries. Starting from around 0.96 to 9.9 million T cells, the study yielded a few hundred thousand cDNA molecules. TCRdb itself ran the PCR reads through MiXCR, one entry per CDR3 protein. The repertoire holds some 700,000 distinct CDR3 sequences, with roughly three fifths as singletons. V lost 0 bases, J lost 4 bases, and 10 bases lay in between. This CDR3 is 15 amino acids long. Germline assignment: CDR1 SGHRS and CDR2 YFSETQ. The V call is TRBV5-1, the J call TRBJ1-4; D call uncertain. The receptor comes from a girl aged 2 to 9 with multiple sclerosis. The sequenced sample was blood. CDR3 residues: CASSLDSRFNEKLFF. The CDR3 DNA reads as TGCGCCAGCAGCTTGGATTCCAGATTTAATGAAAAACTGTTTTTT.